The 4 T cell receptor beta chains reported below all come from one sample, sequenced in a study of blood T cell dynamics during melanoma immunotherapy. Sequenced by immunoSEQ multiplex PCR; TCRdb stores in-frame clones only, minus some. The table shows about 19,000 clones, with approximately 90% occurring only once. Time point denoted: week 3, after first cycle of checkpoint inhibitor. Sequences were derived from blood, sampled from a patient treated with checkpoint blockade. These receptors came from a human donor with melanoma.

On this clone itself: One end of the junction varies from germline; a read error may be responsible. For the CDR3, the DNA is TGTGCCAGCAGTTCCCCCCAGGCAGAGGGTTTT. It encodes CASSSPQAEGF. V gene TRBV28 combines with J gene TRBJ2-3; tentatively, D is TRBD2 (5 bases). Germline CDR1 is MDHEN and CDR2 is SYDVKM. The CDR3 is 11 residues long.

In this sample, this clone turned up once. The chain couples TRBV27 to TRBJ2-1; 10 bases are shared with TRBD2. There are 14 residues in the CDR3. In germline, CDR1 is MNHEY, CDR2 SMNVEV (reference sequence). Trimming removed 5 bases from V and 12 bases from J; junction bases left unmatched: 10. In DNA, the CDR3 is TGTGCCAGCAGTGCGGGACTAGCGAGATCAGCGCAGTTCTTC. Its protein is CASSAGLARSAQFF.

The V and J genes are TRBV11-1 and TRBJ2-1; perhaps TRBD2 as D (5 bases). The CDR3 spans 13 residues. The V gene lost 5 bases and the J gene lost 8 bases, with 13 bases spanning the gap. The germline V gene encodes CDR1 SGHAT and CDR2 FQDESV (reference sequence). The CDR3 DNA reads TGTGCCAGCAGCCCCACCGGGAATTATGAGCAGTTCTTC. It is translated as CASSPTGNYEQFF.

The V and J genes are TRBV11-1 and TRBJ2-1; 13 bases map to TRBD2. J was trimmed by 8 bases and V by 5 bases; bases with no gene match: 12. CDR1 SGHAT and CDR2 FQDESV come from the germline V gene (reference sequence). The CDR3 consists of 17 residues. The CDR3 region is CASSVGTSGKGVDEQFF. CDR3 DNA sequence: TGTGCCAGCAGCGTCGGGACTAGCGGGAAGGGGGTCGATGAGCAGTTCTTC.